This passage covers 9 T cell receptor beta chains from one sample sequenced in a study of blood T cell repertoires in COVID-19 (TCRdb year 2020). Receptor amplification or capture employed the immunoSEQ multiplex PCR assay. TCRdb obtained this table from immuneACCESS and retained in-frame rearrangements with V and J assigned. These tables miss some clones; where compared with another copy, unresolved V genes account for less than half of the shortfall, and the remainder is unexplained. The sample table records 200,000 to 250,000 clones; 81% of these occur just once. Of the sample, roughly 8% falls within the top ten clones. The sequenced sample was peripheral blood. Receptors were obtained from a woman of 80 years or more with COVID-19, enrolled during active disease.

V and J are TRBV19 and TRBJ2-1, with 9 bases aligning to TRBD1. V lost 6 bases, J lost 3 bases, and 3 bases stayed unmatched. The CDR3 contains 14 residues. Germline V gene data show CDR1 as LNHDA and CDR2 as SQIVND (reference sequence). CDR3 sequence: CASRPGQGYNEQFF. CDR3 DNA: TGTGCCAGTAGACCGGGACAGGGCTACAATGAGCAGTTCTTC.

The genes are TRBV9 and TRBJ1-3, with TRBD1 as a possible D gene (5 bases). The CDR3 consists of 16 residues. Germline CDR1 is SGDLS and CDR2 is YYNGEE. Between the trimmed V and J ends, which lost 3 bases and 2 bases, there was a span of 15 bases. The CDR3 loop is CASSAPREGPGNTIYF. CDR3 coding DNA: TGTGCCAGCAGCGCCCCACGGGAGGGGCCTGGAAACACCATATATTTT.

The CDR3 spells CASSARGSTREGYTF. Here the CDR3 DNA reads TGTGCCAGCAGCGCAAGGGGAAGCACGAGAGAAGGCTACACCTTC. J is TRBJ1-2 and V is TRBV9; maybe TRBD1 (5 bases). The CDR3 is made up of 15 amino acids. Trimming left V 3 bases short and J 8 bases short, with 20 bases between. CDR1 and CDR2 (germline): SGDLS, YYNGEE.

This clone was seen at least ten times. In nucleotides, the CDR3 is TGCGCCAGCAGCTCCGAGCAGGTATCCTACGAGCAGTACTTC. Protein sequence: CASSSEQVSYEQYF. The chain has TRBV5-1 and TRBJ2-7, with unresolved D. The V end was cut by 3 bases, the J end by 1 base, with 11 bases between. Germline V gene sequence: CDR1 SGHRS, CDR2 YFSETQ. CDR3 length: 14 residues. Looking up the rest from reference TRBV5-1 and TRBJ2-7 gives the full variable domain: KAGVTQTPRYLIKTRGQQVTLSCSPISGHRSVSWYQQTPGQGLQFLFEYFSETQRNKGNFPGRFSGRQFSNSRSEMNVSTLELGDSALYLCASSSEQVSYEQYFGPGTRLTVT.

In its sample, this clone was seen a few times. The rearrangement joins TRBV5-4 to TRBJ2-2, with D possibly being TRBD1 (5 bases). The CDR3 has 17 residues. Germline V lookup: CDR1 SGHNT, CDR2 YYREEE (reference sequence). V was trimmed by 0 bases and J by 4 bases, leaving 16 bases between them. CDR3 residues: CASSLDQGPGRTGELFF. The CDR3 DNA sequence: TGTGCCAGCAGCTTGGATCAGGGCCCCGGTCGCACCGGGGAGCTGTTTTTT. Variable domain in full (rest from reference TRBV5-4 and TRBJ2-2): ETGVTQSPTHLIKTRGQQVTLRCSSQSGHNTVSWYQQALGQGPQFIFQYYREEENGRGNFPPRFSGLQFPNYSSELNVNALELDDSALYLCASSLDQGPGRTGELFFGEGSRLTVL.

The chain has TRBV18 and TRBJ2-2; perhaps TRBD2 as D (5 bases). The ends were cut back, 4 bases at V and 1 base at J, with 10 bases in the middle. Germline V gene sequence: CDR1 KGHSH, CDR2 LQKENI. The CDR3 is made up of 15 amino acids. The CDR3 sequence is CASSREGWNTGELFF. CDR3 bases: TGTGCCAGCTCACGCGAGGGCTGGAACACCGGGGAGCTGTTTTTT.

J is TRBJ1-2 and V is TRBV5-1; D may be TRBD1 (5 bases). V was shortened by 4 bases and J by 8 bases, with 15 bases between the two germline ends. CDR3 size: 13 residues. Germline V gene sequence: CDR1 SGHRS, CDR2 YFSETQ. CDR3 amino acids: CASSRGTGRGYTF. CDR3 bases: TGCGCCAGCAGCCGGGGGACCGGGAGAGGCTACACCTTC.

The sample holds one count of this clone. CDR3: CASSPRAGANYGYTF. The CDR3 coding sequence is TGCGCCAGCAGCCCAAGGGCGGGAGCTAACTATGGCTACACCTTC. This sequence joins TRBV5-1 and TRBJ1-2; D unresolved. The CDR3 contains 15 residues. Germline V CDR1 and CDR2: SGHRS, YFSETQ. Trimming stripped 4 bases from V and 0 bases from J, with 13 bases between. Combining the CDR3 with reference TRBV5-1 and TRBJ1-2 gives the whole variable domain KAGVTQTPRYLIKTRGQQVTLSCSPISGHRSVSWYQQTPGQGLQFLFEYFSETQRNKGNFPGRFSGRQFSNSRSEMNVSTLELGDSALYLCASSPRAGANYGYTFGSGTRLTVV.

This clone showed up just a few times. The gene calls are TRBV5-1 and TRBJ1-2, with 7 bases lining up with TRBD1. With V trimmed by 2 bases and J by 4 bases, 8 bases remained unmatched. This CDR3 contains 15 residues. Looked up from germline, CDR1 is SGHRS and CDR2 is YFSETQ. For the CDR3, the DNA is TGCGCCAGCAGCTTATCAGGGGGGACGTCCTATGGCTACACCTTC. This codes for CASSLSGGTSYGYTF.